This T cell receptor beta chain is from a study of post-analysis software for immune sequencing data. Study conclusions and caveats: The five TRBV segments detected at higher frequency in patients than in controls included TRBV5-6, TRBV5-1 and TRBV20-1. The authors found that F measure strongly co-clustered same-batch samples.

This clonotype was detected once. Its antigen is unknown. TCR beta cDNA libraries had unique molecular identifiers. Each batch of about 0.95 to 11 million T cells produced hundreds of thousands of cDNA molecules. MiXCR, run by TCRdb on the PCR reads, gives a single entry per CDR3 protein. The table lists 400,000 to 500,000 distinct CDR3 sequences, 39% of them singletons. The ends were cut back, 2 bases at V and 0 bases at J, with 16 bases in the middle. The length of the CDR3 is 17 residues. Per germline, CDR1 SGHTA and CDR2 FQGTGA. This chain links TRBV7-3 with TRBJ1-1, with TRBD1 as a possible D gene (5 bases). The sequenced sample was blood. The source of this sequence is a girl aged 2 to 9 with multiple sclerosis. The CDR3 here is CASSLRRIGAMNTEAFF. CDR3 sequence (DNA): TGTGCCAGCAGCTTACGGCGGATAGGGGCCATGAACACTGAAGCTTTCTTT.